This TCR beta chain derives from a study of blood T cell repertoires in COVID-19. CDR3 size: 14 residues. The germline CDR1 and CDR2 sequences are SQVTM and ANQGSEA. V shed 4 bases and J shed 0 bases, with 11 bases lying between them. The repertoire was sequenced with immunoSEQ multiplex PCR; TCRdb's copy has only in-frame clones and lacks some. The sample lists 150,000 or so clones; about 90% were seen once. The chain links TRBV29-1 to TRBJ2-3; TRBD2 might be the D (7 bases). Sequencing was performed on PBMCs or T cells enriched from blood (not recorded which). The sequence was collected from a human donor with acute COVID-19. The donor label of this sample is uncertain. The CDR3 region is CSVVGGGSTDTQYF. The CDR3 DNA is TGCAGCGTTGTAGGGGGGGGTAGCACAGATACGCAGTATTTT.